This TCR beta chain was profiled in a study of blood T cells in healthy people across ages. General observations from the study: Diversity figures based on one million T cells were deemed too low.

The CDR3 totals 15 residues. V was trimmed by 2 bases and J by 1 base, leaving 9 bases between them. Germline CDR1 and CDR2: ENHRY and SYGVKD. Sample-barcoded 5' priming and a J-beta primer mix drove a second PCR of roughly 6 to 12 cycles. Each CDR3 protein gets one entry after TCRdb re-called the 5' RACE reads with MiXCR. The sample consists of approximately 810,000 distinct CDR3 sequences, more than 25% of them appearing once. This clonotype was counted many times. Antigen specificity is unknown. The sequence was obtained from a woman older than 75 in good health. Sequencing was done on a sample of blood. The V and J genes are TRBV10-3 and TRBJ2-1; unclear D gene. The CDR3 nucleotides are TGTGCCATCAGTGAGATAAGGTTTTCCTACAATGAGCAGTTCTTC. This sequence encodes CAISEIRFSYNEQFF.